The 10 T cell receptor beta chains below all came from one sample that was sequenced in a study of shared clonotypes between healthy human individuals. Sequenced by immunoSEQ multiplex PCR; TCRdb stores in-frame clones only, minus some. The sample yields approximately 1,500,000 clones, approximately 98% seen once. Input material: naive CD4+ T cells sorted from blood. Indicated subset: CD45RA+ positively selected. Receptors were obtained from a man aged 30 to 39 in good health.

This clone showed up just once. The chain's CDR3 is CASSVGQGFYEQYF. The CDR3 coding sequence is TGTGCCAGCAGTGTCGGACAGGGTTTTTACGAGCAGTACTTC. The chain couples TRBV2 to TRBJ2-7, with 8 bases lining up with TRBD1. Germline CDR1 reads SNHLY; CDR2 reads FYNNEI. The V and J ends lost 4 bases and 4 bases, in that order; junction bases with no gene match: 6. The CDR3 is 14 residues long.

The rearrangement joins TRBV19 to TRBJ2-5; 8 nucleotides align to TRBD2. The J segment lost 1 base and the V segment lost 9 bases, leaving 10 bases of the junction unmatched. Germline V gene sequence: CDR1 LNHDA, CDR2 SQIVND (reference sequence). This CDR3 contains 15 residues. CDR3 sequence: CASRQVAGFQETQYF. The CDR3 DNA follows: TGTGCCAGCCGTCAAGTAGCGGGGTTCCAAGAGACCCAGTACTTC.

About this clone itself: This specimen includes other DNA sequences encoding the same CDR3. The rearrangement links TRBV11-3 to TRBJ2-3; TRBD2 might be the D (5 bases). Trimming took off 4 bases at V and 3 bases at J, with 8 bases between the two ends. The germline V gene encodes CDR1 SGHNT and CDR2 YENEEA. The CDR3 loop spans 13 amino acids. The CDR3 loop is CASSSRETDTQYF. The CDR3 coding sequence is TGTGCCAGCAGCTCTCGGGAAACAGATACGCAGTATTTT.

This sequence joins TRBV6-6 and TRBJ1-1; D perhaps matches TRBD1 (6 bases). The germline CDR1 and CDR2 sequences are MNHNY and SVGAGI (reference sequence). With 8 bases removed from V and 4 bases from J, the gap between germline ends came to 14 bases. The CDR3 covers 13 residues. CDR3 coding DNA: TGTGCCAGCGGTAGAGGGGGAGGCACTGAAGCTTTCTTT. Amino acids: CASGRGGGTEAFF.

The chain has TRBV6-1 and TRBJ1-4; D unresolved. The CDR3 loop spans 14 amino acids. CDR1 and CDR2 from the germline V gene are MNHNS and SASEGT. The ends were cut back, 7 bases at V and 1 base at J, with 10 bases in the middle. The CDR3 reads CASKMAETNEKLFF. The CDR3 DNA reads as TGTGCCAGCAAAATGGCAGAAACTAATGAAAAACTGTTTTTT.

The J gene is TRBJ2-7, the V gene TRBV18; D remains ambiguous. With 9 bases removed from V and 0 bases from J, the gap between germline ends came to 15 bases. This CDR3 has 14 residues. CDR1 KGHSH and CDR2 LQKENI come from the germline V gene. The CDR3 region has the DNA TGTGCCAGTACCTTTTCCAGGTCCTCCTACGAGCAGTACTTC. Translating gives CASTFSRSSYEQYF.

The chain couples TRBV28 to TRBJ2-5; a possible D gene is TRBD1 (5 bases). Per germline, CDR1 MDHEN and CDR2 SYDVKM. The V gene lost 2 bases and the J gene lost 1 base, with 11 bases spanning the gap. The length of the CDR3 is 15 residues. This CDR3 reads CASSLADKIQETQYF. The CDR3 DNA reads as TGTGCCAGCAGTTTAGCGGACAAGATCCAAGAGACCCAGTACTTC.

This chain links TRBV4-3 with TRBJ2-3; D might be TRBD2 (6 bases). The V end lost 0 bases, the J end lost 3 bases, and 19 bases lay between the germline ends. Germline CDR1 reads LGHNA; CDR2 reads YSLEER. The CDR3 is 18 residues long. CDR3 sequence: CASSQEGPGGTSTDTQYF. In DNA form, the CDR3 reads TGCGCCAGCAGCCAAGAAGGTCCCGGCGGGACCTCTACAGATACGCAGTATTTT.

CDR3 DNA sequence: TGCGCCAGCAGCTTGGCCGAGTCTAGCTCCGCTTTAGAGACCCAGTACTTC. Protein sequence: CASSLAESSSALETQYF. The chain recombines TRBV5-1 with TRBJ2-5; a weak D match, TRBD2 (5 bases). V was cut by 0 bases and J by 4 bases, with 19 bases left in between. The CDR3 sequence is 17 residues long. Germline V gives CDR1 SGHRS, CDR2 YFSETQ.

This rearrangement joins TRBV7-6 to TRBJ2-1, with 9 bases matching TRBD2. Germline assignment: CDR1 SGHVS and CDR2 FNYEAQ. With V trimmed by 1 base and J by 7 bases, 5 bases remained unmatched. This CDR3 region has 15 residues. The CDR3 DNA reads TGTGCCAGCAGCTTAGTGGGACTAGCACTTAATGAGCAGTTCTTC. Protein: CASSLVGLALNEQFF.